A selection of T cell receptor beta chains follows, all from one sample in a study of cytomegalovirus exposure and HLA in healthy donors. Clones were read by immunoSEQ multiplex PCR, and TCRdb kept only the in-frame ones, dropping some. The table lists some 100,000 clones, approximately 80% of them singletons. The sequencing sample was made of PBMCs. These receptors all stem from a woman between 40 and 50 years old in good health and CMV-seropositive. Both conserved end residues are part of each CDR3. The order of the fields is CDR3 protein, J gene, D gene, V gene, clone size. D genes are given only for firm matches. The size field is filled for only some rows; it gives once, few, many or a size class.

CASSPLTGVAKNIQYF,TRBJ2-4,TRBD1,TRBV5-1,-
CASRRGQTNTEAFF,TRBJ1-1,-,TRBV7-2,-
CASSLVGGGRANVLTF,TRBJ2-6,TRBD2,TRBV7-9,-
CASTGTVEGGKLFF,TRBJ1-4,TRBD1,TRBV19,-
CASSSQLSSGGLDTQYF,TRBJ2-3,TRBD2,TRBV5-8,-
CASNRDRGAFF,TRBJ1-1,-,TRBV23-1,-
CASSSGYSGNTIYF,TRBJ1-3,-,TRBV5-1,-
CASSLVAGGRNEQFF,TRBJ2-1,TRBD2,TRBV5-5,few
CASSMGRRSYNEQFF,TRBJ2-1,-,TRBV19,-
CASSLPPQGGQETQYF,TRBJ2-5,-,TRBV5-1,-
CASSWTGANTGELFF,TRBJ2-2,-,TRBV5-1,-
CASSSGGVNTQYF,TRBJ2-3,-,TRBV5-1,-
CASSLVGGGLNTEAFF,TRBJ1-1,-,TRBV5-6,-
CASSTGIAQETQYF,TRBJ2-5,-,TRBV5-6,-
CASIKTTGGWYGYTF,TRBJ1-2,TRBD1,TRBV6-5,once
CASSSPPLWRTEAFF,TRBJ1-1,-,TRBV12-1,-
CASSEGGGPNEKLFF,TRBJ1-4,-,TRBV2,-
CASSEWNRGREQYF,TRBJ2-7,TRBD1,TRBV25-1,-
CAPQGGPTGELFF,TRBJ2-2,-,TRBV6-4,many
CASSPEAGVSGYTF,TRBJ1-2,-,TRBV5-1,-
CASSLGSPDRGSKEAFF,TRBJ1-1,TRBD1,TRBV7-9,-
CASSLPEDTQYF,TRBJ2-3,-,TRBV7-9,-
CASSQDFVQAVETQYF,TRBJ2-5,-,TRBV4-1,-
CASSPNTKNQPQHF,TRBJ1-5,-,TRBV2,few
CASSVSRQGNLETQYF,TRBJ2-5,TRBD1,TRBV10-1,few
CASSPGRGTQYF,TRBJ2-3,-,TRBV7-6,once
CASSLSGGQGRAGYTF,TRBJ1-2,TRBD1,TRBV27,-
CASSSDRGGKETQYF,TRBJ2-5,TRBD1,TRBV2,-
CASSIGDRSFSNQPQHF,TRBJ1-5,TRBD1,TRBV19,-
CATSENRGVSYGYTF,TRBJ1-2,TRBD1,TRBV15,-
CASSPSRGNSPLHF,TRBJ1-6,TRBD1,TRBV18,-
CASFQGYTEAFF,TRBJ1-1,-,TRBV6-6,-
CATSEGQADSPLHF,TRBJ1-6,TRBD1,TRBV2,-
CASSSQGGWGDNEQFF,TRBJ2-1,-,TRBV7-2,-
CASSPLAGGVETQYF,TRBJ2-5,TRBD2,TRBV4-1,-
CASRADRGNSPLHF,TRBJ1-6,TRBD1,TRBV6-4,-
CASSAGSYNSPLHF,TRBJ1-6,-,TRBV5-1,-
CASISSGEGKSGELFF,TRBJ2-2,-,TRBV27,once
CASSLEIWAREGKLFF,TRBJ1-4,-,TRBV7-9,once
CSVEMGAKGAFF,TRBJ1-1,-,TRBV29-1,-
CASSFVAPPDTQYF,TRBJ2-3,-,TRBV7-2,-
CAFVAGGSYNEQFF,TRBJ2-1,TRBD2,TRBV30,-
CSSSLPRGQPGANEKLFF,TRBJ1-4,TRBD1,TRBV7-9,-
CASSLFGTQYF,TRBJ2-5,-,TRBV5-4,-
CASSPGGTANEQFF,TRBJ2-1,-,TRBV9,-
CASSPPSSGVAKNIQYF,TRBJ2-4,-,TRBV5-6,-
CASSGGQGNTEAFF,TRBJ1-1,TRBD1,TRBV5-1,-
CASSQGRIDETQYF,TRBJ2-5,-,TRBV4-1,-
CASSLAGTGHLSGNTIYF,TRBJ1-3,TRBD1,TRBV5-4,-
CATSWGNQPQHF,TRBJ1-5,-,TRBV15,once
CAWYGGYTEAFF,TRBJ1-1,-,TRBV30,-
CASSLEAAGDYGYTF,TRBJ1-2,-,TRBV7-9,-
CASSPQSTYEQYF,TRBJ2-7,-,TRBV28,-
CASSVAAGYSTDTQYF,TRBJ2-3,-,TRBV9,-
CSVERSGLGLTIYNEQFF,TRBJ2-1,-,TRBV29-1,few
CASSLALGQRLNTEAFF,TRBJ1-1,-,TRBV5-1,-
CASSILRGYGYTF,TRBJ1-2,-,TRBV13,-
CATSRVLDRGVYEQYF,TRBJ2-7,TRBD1,TRBV15,-